This TCR beta chain was recorded in a study of blood T cell repertoires in COVID-19. Across the study: Both acute and convalescent COVID-19 samples were obtained from the United States, Italy and Spain. From T cells, B-cell-depleted T cells, or PBMCs came the material, which was cDNA or gDNA.

TCRdb's table, derived via immunoSEQ multiplex PCR, lists solely in-frame clones and lacks some. The sample includes under 14,000 clones, 87% of them seen just once. This CDR3 has 17 amino acids. V lost 5 bases and J lost 1, with 20 bases in between. CDR1 is SEHNR and CDR2 is FQNEAQ in the germline V gene (reference sequence). The sequenced material came from peripheral blood. The TCR comes from a man aged 25 to 40 with active or convalescent COVID-19. V is TRBV7-9 and J is TRBJ2-5; D gene unclear. Here the CDR3 reads CASSQLSISEVQETQYF. Here the CDR3 DNA reads TGTGCCAGCAGCCAGCTTAGTATTAGTGAGGTCCAAGAGACCCAGTACTTC.